The TCR beta chain under discussion was sequenced for a study of T-cell reconstitution after alpha-beta-depleted transplantation in children. General observations from the study: Reportedly, only several hundred clones from non-depleted graft cells drove alpha-beta T-cell counts at about two months.

This clonotype was picked up many times. Its antigen is still unknown. A TCRbeta library incorporating unique molecular identifiers was prepared. TCRdb reprocessed the PCR reads with MiXCR, giving one entry per CDR3 protein. The repertoire holds hundreds of thousands of distinct CDR3 sequences, with approximately 10% as singletons. CDR1 is SNHLY and CDR2 is FYNNEI in the germline V gene. Trimming removed 6 bases from V and 11 bases from J; junction bases left unmatched: 5. The CDR3 runs 13 residues. Sequencing used PBMCs, obtained before TCRalphabeta/CD19-depleted stem cell transplant. The chain is built from TRBV2 and TRBJ1-6; 9 bases fit TRBD1. The origin of this receptor is a child under two years old with acute myeloid leukemia, due to receive a stem cell transplant. The CDR3 protein is CASRGQGSAPLHF. CDR3 coding DNA: TGTGCCAGCAGAGGACAGGGGAGTGCACCCCTCCACTTT.